A single sample gave rise to the 30 T cell receptor beta chains below, sequenced in a study of blood T cells in healthy people across ages. Sample-barcoded 5' priming and a J-beta primer mix drove a second PCR of roughly 7 to 11 cycles. TCRdb ran MiXCR on the 5' RACE reads and lists one entry per CDR3 protein. Among about 1.4 million distinct CDR3 sequences listed, 59% were seen once. Sequenced material: blood. The source is a man between 18 and 35 years old in good health.

The sample holds a few counts of this clonotype. The V and J genes are TRBV29-1 and TRBJ2-1; 9 nucleotides align to TRBD2. CDR1 is SQVTM and CDR2 is ANQGSEA in the germline V gene. The trim removed 6 bases at V and 7 bases at J, leaving 7 bases unmatched. CDR3 length equals 13 residues. The CDR3 loop reads CSVKGLASNEQFF. In DNA, the CDR3 is TGCAGCGTCAAAGGACTAGCGAGTAATGAGCAGTTCTTC.

This clonotype showed up just once. The chain couples TRBV4-2 to TRBJ2-7; D is unresolved. V lost 0 bases, J lost 0 bases, and 18 bases lay in between. CDR1 is LGHNA, CDR2 YNFKEQ, per germline. CDR3 length equals 18 residues. DNA for the CDR3: TGTGCCAGCAGCCAAGAATCGGATCGGGCCCTAAGCTCCTACGAGCAGTACTTC. Residues: CASSQESDRALSSYEQYF.

The J gene is TRBJ2-1, the V gene TRBV11-2; D is unclear. Per germline, CDR1 SGHAT and CDR2 FQNNGV. The length of the CDR3 is 17 residues. V was shortened by 5 bases and J by 10 bases, with 27 bases between the two germline ends. CDR3 sequence (DNA): TGTGCCAGCAGCACATCCCGACAAGCCCACCGACAACGGGAGCAGTTCTTC. Its protein is CASSTSRQAHRQREQFF.

Only one count was recorded for this clonotype. The V and J genes are TRBV20-1 and TRBJ2-7, with 8 bases lining up with TRBD1. This CDR3 region has 12 residues. Germline assignment: CDR1 DFQATT and CDR2 SNEGSKA (reference sequence). The J segment lost 6 bases and the V segment lost 2 bases, leaving 3 bases of the junction unmatched. CDR3 nucleotide sequence: TGCAGTGCTAGACAGGGGGCGTCCGAGCAGTACTTC. Translating gives CSARQGASEQYF.

The chain links TRBV7-2 to TRBJ1-6; maybe TRBD1 (6 bases). The CDR3 spans 15 residues. V was shortened by 2 bases and J by 7 bases, with 12 bases between the two germline ends. Looked up from germline, CDR1 is SGHTA and CDR2 is FQGNSA. The CDR3 reads CASSLNGQGNSPLHF. The CDR3 DNA reads TGTGCCAGCAGCTTAAACGGGCAGGGGAATTCACCCCTCCACTTT.

In this sample, this clonotype turned up once. The CDR3 reads CASSNNVPGTQETQYF. The CDR3 region has the DNA TGTGCCAGCAGCAACAACGTCCCGGGGACCCAAGAGACCCAGTACTTC. The chain employs TRBV7-2 and TRBJ2-5; D may correspond to TRBD1 or TRBD2 (5 bases each). The V gene's germline CDR1 is SGHTA and CDR2 FQGNSA. The CDR3 runs to 16 residues. With 5 bases removed from V and 1 base from J, the gap between germline ends came to 17 bases. Supplemented by reference TRBV7-2 and TRBJ2-5, the full variable domain reads GAGVSQSPSNKVTEKGKDVELRCDPISGHTALYWYRQSLGQGLEFLIYFQGNSAPDKSGLPSDRFSAERTGGSVSTLTIQRTQQEDSAVYLCASSNNVPGTQETQYFGPGTRLLVL.

This chain links TRBV29-1 with TRBJ1-1; D gene ambiguous. V lost 6 bases, J lost 8 bases, and 10 bases lay in between. Germline V gene data show CDR1 as SQVTM and CDR2 as ANQGSEA. The length of the CDR3 is 10 residues. The DNA of the CDR3 is TGCAGCGTCGTCGGGAACGAAGCTTTCTTT. Translating gives CSVVGNEAFF.

V and J are TRBV20-1 and TRBJ1-1, with D possibly being TRBD1 (5 bases). With 8 bases removed from V and 1 base from J, the gap between germline ends came to 14 bases. The V gene's germline CDR1 is DFQATT and CDR2 SNEGSKA (reference sequence). The CDR3 is made up of 13 amino acids. The CDR3 sequence: CSTAGRRNTEAFF. For the CDR3, the DNA is TGCAGTACCGCGGGACGGAGGAACACTGAAGCTTTCTTT.

The chain employs TRBV29-1 and TRBJ2-5, with 16 positions matching TRBD2. CDR1 SQVTM and CDR2 ANQGSEA come from the germline V gene. The CDR3 has 12 amino acids. Losses at the gene ends were 6 bases for V and 11 bases for J; bases not matched to a gene: 3. CDR3 in DNA: TGCAGCGTAGGGACTAGCGGGAGGGAGCAGTACTTC. Translated: CSVGTSGREQYF.

This clonotype has a handful of counts. This chain uses TRBV10-3 with TRBJ2-2; tentative D call: TRBD2 (5 bases). V was trimmed by 11 bases and J by 6 bases, leaving 16 bases between them. Germline V CDR1 and CDR2: ENHRY, SYGVKD. This CDR3 has 13 residues. The CDR3, as DNA: TGTGCCTTCTCAAACGGGATGGCCGGGGAGCTGTTTTTT. It yields the protein CAFSNGMAGELFF.

A few counts support this clonotype. This rearrangement joins TRBV28 to TRBJ2-5, with 7 nucleotides matching TRBD1. V lost 6 bases, J lost 2 bases, and 6 bases stayed unmatched. Per germline, CDR1 MDHEN and CDR2 SYDVKM. CDR3 length equals 14 residues. CDR3 sequence reads: CASSSGQTQETQYF. The CDR3 nucleotides read TGTGCCAGCAGCTCGGGACAGACACAAGAGACCCAGTACTTC.

The chain combines TRBV9 with TRBJ2-2; D is uncertain. Deletions cut 3 bases from V and 4 bases from J, with 4 bases between. Germline V lookup: CDR1 SGDLS, CDR2 YYNGEE. The CDR3 totals 12 residues. CDR3 sequence: CASSASTGELFF. The CDR3, as DNA: TGTGCCAGCAGCGCAAGCACCGGGGAGCTGTTTTTT. The full variable domain, completed using reference TRBV9 and TRBJ2-2, is DSGVTQTPKHLITATGQRVTLRCSPRSGDLSVYWYQQSLDQGLQFLIQYYNGEERAKGNILERFSAQQFPDLHSELNLSSLELGDSALYFCASSASTGELFFGEGSRLTVL.

This chain connects TRBV10-3 to TRBJ2-3, with D hard to call. This CDR3 contains 12 residues. V dropped 3 bases and J dropped 4 bases, with 5 bases sitting between them. Per germline, CDR1 ENHRY and CDR2 SYGVKD. DNA for the CDR3: TGTGCCATCAGTGAATGGGCAGATACGCAGTATTTT. This sequence encodes CAISEWADTQYF.

The chain employs TRBV7-6 and TRBJ1-2; 7 bases align to TRBD1. CDR1 and CDR2 from the germline V gene are SGHVS and FNYEAQ. The CDR3 runs to 14 residues. Trimming at V came to 6 bases and at J to 6 bases, leaving 10 bases not matched to a gene. This CDR3 reads CASSDTGTEDGYTF. Written as DNA, the CDR3 is TGTGCCAGCAGTGACACCGGGACAGAAGATGGCTACACCTTC.

This chain uses TRBV29-1 with TRBJ2-1; D is ambiguous. In germline, CDR1 is SQVTM, CDR2 ANQGSEA. The CDR3 consists of 16 residues. The V end lost 1 base, the J end lost 0 bases, and 13 bases lay between the germline ends. This CDR3 is CSVEGRASSSYNEQFF. For the CDR3, the DNA is TGCAGCGTTGAAGGGCGAGCCTCGAGCTCCTACAATGAGCAGTTCTTC.

This chain uses TRBV16 with TRBJ1-6; no reliable D call. The germline V gene encodes CDR1 KGHSY and CDR2 FQNENV. The CDR3 spans 14 residues. V lost 5 bases and J lost 9, with 14 bases in between. The CDR3 bases are TGTGCCAGCAGCGAGCGGCATAATAGTTCACCCCTCCACTTT. This gives the protein CASSERHNSSPLHF.

The chain uses TRBV12-3 or TRBV12-4 and TRBJ1-2; TRBD1 aligns across 7 bases. This CDR3 spans 16 amino acids. The J segment lost 3 bases and the V segment lost 6 bases, leaving 13 bases of the junction unmatched. The CDR3 DNA follows: TGTGCCAGCAGCCCTATTAACAGGGGCCGAGACTATGGCTACACCTTC. Its protein product is CASSPINRGRDYGYTF.

The chain is built from TRBV9 and TRBJ2-3, with TRBD1 matching over 7 bases. Germline loops: CDR1 SGDLS, CDR2 YYNGEE. V shed 4 bases and J 4 bases; nucleotides not matched to a gene: 15. The CDR3 length is 17 residues. CDR3 nucleotide sequence: TGTGCCAGCAGCCTCCTAGGGGCGGCCGGACAGGCAGATACGCAGTATTTT. Its protein product is CASSLLGAAGQADTQYF.

This clonotype was seen only a few times. The J gene is TRBJ2-7, the V gene TRBV3-1; D is ambiguous. V lost 1 base, J lost 5 bases, and 6 bases lay in between. The CDR3 runs to 12 residues. CDR1 and CDR2 from the germline V gene are LGHDT and YNNKEL (reference sequence). CDR3 sequence reads: CASSQVIHEQYF. The CDR3 DNA is TGTGCCAGCAGCCAAGTAATCCACGAGCAGTACTTC.

The V and J genes are TRBV6-1 and TRBJ2-7, with 7 bases aligning to TRBD2. This CDR3 is built from 17 residues. The J segment lost 0 bases and the V segment lost 0 bases, leaving 8 bases of the junction unmatched. Germline-derived CDR1 and CDR2 are MNHNS and SASEGT. The CDR3 sequence: CASSEAPSGKPSYEQYF. The DNA of the CDR3 is TGTGCCAGCAGTGAAGCCCCTAGCGGTAAACCCTCCTACGAGCAGTACTTC.

The chain couples TRBV12-3 or TRBV12-4 to TRBJ1-2; unclear D gene. The V and J ends lost 1 base and 7 bases respectively, with 16 bases between them. The CDR3 length is 15 residues. In DNA, the CDR3 is TGTGCCAGCAGTTTAGGGAGAAAGGGTCTCCTTGGCTACACCTTC. It encodes CASSLGRKGLLGYTF.

This clonotype was found once. The chain couples TRBV10-3 to TRBJ2-3; D is unresolved. The CDR3 totals 10 residues. The germline CDR1 and CDR2 sequences are ENHRY and SYGVKD. With 8 bases removed from V and 10 bases from J, the gap between germline ends came to 10 bases. The CDR3 here is CAIGSSPQYF. In nucleotides, the CDR3 is TGTGCCATCGGGTCCAGTCCGCAGTATTTT.

V is TRBV27 and J is TRBJ2-5, with a possible D match to TRBD2 (5 bases). Germline V lookup: CDR1 MNHEY, CDR2 SMNVEV (reference sequence). V shed 2 bases and J shed 5 bases, with 15 bases lying between them. The CDR3 contains 15 residues. The chain's CDR3 is CASSLVHSGWETQYF. The CDR3 DNA reads TGTGCCAGCAGTTTAGTACACTCGGGGTGGGAGACCCAGTACTTC.

The rearrangement uses TRBV20-1 and TRBJ2-5; 8 nucleotides line up with TRBD2. In germline, CDR1 is DFQATT, CDR2 SNEGSKA (reference sequence). The CDR3 loop spans 14 amino acids. The V segment lost 7 bases and the J segment 2 bases; nucleotides outside the gene matches: 9. In DNA form, the CDR3 reads TGCAGTGACCACCTACTAGCGGAGCAAGAGACCCAGTACTTC. It is translated as CSDHLLAEQETQYF.

V is TRBV29-1 and J is TRBJ2-3, with D tentatively TRBD1 or TRBD2 (5 bases each). This CDR3 has 11 amino acids. V shed 7 bases and J shed 3 bases, with 8 bases lying between them. Germline loops: CDR1 SQVTM, CDR2 ANQGSEA. The CDR3 DNA reads TGCAGCGGAGGGGATACAGATACGCAGTATTTT. Its protein is CSGGDTDTQYF.

The chain couples TRBV4-2 to TRBJ2-7; D is unclear. Trimming pared 0 bases from V and 7 bases from J, leaving 16 bases between. CDR1 and CDR2 (germline): LGHNA, YNFKEQ. This CDR3 is 15 amino acids long. The CDR3 nucleotides read TGTGCCAGCAGCCAAGAAACCAGGTACTACAATGAGCAGTACTTC. It encodes CASSQETRYYNEQYF.

The rearrangement joins TRBV5-1 to TRBJ2-1, with 11 positions matching TRBD1. V lost 6 bases to trimming and J lost 6 bases; unmatched junction nucleotides: 8. In germline, CDR1 is SGHRS, CDR2 YFSETQ. The CDR3 loop spans 15 amino acids. CDR3 nucleotide sequence: TGCGCCAGCACTCTGGACGGGACAGGGGGCAATGAGCAGTTCTTC. It codes for CASTLDGTGGNEQFF.

The J gene is TRBJ2-1, the V gene TRBV20-1, with D perhaps matching TRBD1 (6 bases). This CDR3 is built from 14 residues. Between the trimmed V and J ends, which lost 4 bases and 8 bases, there was a span of 18 bases. Germline lookup yields CDR1 DFQATT and CDR2 SNEGSKA (reference sequence). CDR3 amino acids: CSAKSQQGIYEQFF. The CDR3 DNA reads TGCAGTGCTAAATCCCAACAGGGTATCTATGAGCAGTTCTTC.

This chain links TRBV2 with TRBJ1-1; D remains unclear. The ends were cut back, 7 bases at V and 0 bases at J, with 12 bases in the middle. CDR3 length: 14 amino acids. Germline V gene lookup returns CDR1 SNHLY and CDR2 FYNNEI. DNA for the CDR3: TGTGCCAGCAACATTCCCGGGATGAACACTGAAGCTTTCTTT. Its protein product is CASNIPGMNTEAFF.

This clonotype came up a few times. The rearrangement links TRBV29-1 to TRBJ2-7, with D tentatively TRBD1 or TRBD2 (5 bases each). The CDR3 sequence is 15 residues long. Germline assignment: CDR1 SQVTM and CDR2 ANQGSEA. Between the trimmed V and J ends, which lost 5 bases and 3 bases, there was a span of 20 bases. The CDR3 loop is CSVMTGPLSSYEQYF. CDR3 bases: TGCAGCGTTATGACGGGGCCCCTTAGTAGCTACGAGCAGTACTTC.